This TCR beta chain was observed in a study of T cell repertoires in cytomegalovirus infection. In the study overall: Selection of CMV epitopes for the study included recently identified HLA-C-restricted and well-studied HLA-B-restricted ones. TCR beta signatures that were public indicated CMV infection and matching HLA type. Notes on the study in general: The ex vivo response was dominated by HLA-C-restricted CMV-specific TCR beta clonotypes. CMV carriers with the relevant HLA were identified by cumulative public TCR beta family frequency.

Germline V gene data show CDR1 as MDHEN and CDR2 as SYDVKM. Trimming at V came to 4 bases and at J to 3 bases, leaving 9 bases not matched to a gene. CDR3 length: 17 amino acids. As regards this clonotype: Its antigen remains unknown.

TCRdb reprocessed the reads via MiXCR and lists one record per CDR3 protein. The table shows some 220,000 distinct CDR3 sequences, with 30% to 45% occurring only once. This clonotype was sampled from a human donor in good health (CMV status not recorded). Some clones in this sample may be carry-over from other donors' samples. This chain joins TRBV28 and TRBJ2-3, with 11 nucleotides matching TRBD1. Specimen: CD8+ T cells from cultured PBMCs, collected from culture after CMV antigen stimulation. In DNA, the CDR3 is TGTGCCAGCAGTTCCCCCGGGACAGGGGGTGTGACAGATACGCAGTATTTT. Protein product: CASSSPGTGGVTDTQYF.